Below are 5 T cell receptor beta chains sequenced from a single sample in a study of T cells of healthy individuals. TCRdb processed the 5' RACE reads anew with MiXCR; each CDR3 protein has one entry. The sample has 95,000 to 100,000 distinct CDR3 sequences, 15% to 20% seen once; the top ten hold over 5%. These receptors were obtained from a human donor in good health.

CDR3 protein: CASSYKGIYGYTF. The CDR3 DNA sequence: TGTGCCAGCAGTTACAAAGGAATCTATGGCTACACCTTC. The chain couples TRBV6-5 to TRBJ1-2; D is unresolved. V shed 2 bases and J shed 4 bases, with 8 bases lying between them. This CDR3 is 13 amino acids long. The germline CDR1 and CDR2 sequences are MNHEY and SVGAGI.

This clonotype turned up a few times. The chain recombines TRBV12-3 or TRBV12-4 with TRBJ2-1, with 12 bases matching TRBD1. The CDR3 consists of 15 residues. Trimming removed 7 bases from V and 7 bases from J; junction bases left unmatched: 8. The CDR3 DNA reads as TGTGCCAGCAATACGGGACAGGGGGCTTTTAATGAGCAGTTCTTC. This translates into CASNTGQGAFNEQFF.

This clonotype was counted at least ten times. This chain joins TRBV25-1 and TRBJ2-3; D unclear. Trimming took off 8 bases at V and 1 base at J, with 7 bases between the two ends. The CDR3 extends over 12 amino acids. Germline CDR1 is MGHDK and CDR2 is SYGVNS. Written as DNA, the CDR3 is TGTGCCAGCTCACGGGGCACAGATACGCAGTATTTT. Protein product: CASSRGTDTQYF.

In the case of this clonotype: Being one base from a much bigger clone, this may be a read error. The chain's CDR3 is CASRAPGVSNQPKHF. The DNA of the CDR3 is TGTGCCAGCAGAGCTCCCGGCGTTAGCAATCAGCCCAAGCATTTT. V and J are TRBV28 and TRBJ1-5; no clear D gene. Germline CDR1 reads MDHEN; CDR2 reads SYDVKM. This CDR3 is built from 15 residues.

This rearrangement joins TRBV27 to TRBJ2-7, with 12 bases matching TRBD2. This CDR3 spans 14 amino acids. Germline V CDR1 and CDR2: MNHEY, SMNVEV (reference sequence). V lost 5 bases to trimming and J lost 6 bases; unmatched junction nucleotides: 5. CDR3 sequence (DNA): TGTGCCAGCAGTCCTCTAGCGGGAGGGCCCGAGCAGTACTTC. It is translated as CASSPLAGGPEQYF.